This T cell receptor beta chain was profiled in a study of long-term antiretroviral therapy in people with HIV. Study-wide results and caveats: Transplant-donor-level diversity was not reached after ART, though diversity increased.

Comments on this clone: Its antigen is unknown.

The V end was cut by 1 base, the J end by 5 bases, with 6 bases between. The CDR3 covers 13 residues. Germline assignment: CDR1 SEHNR and CDR2 FQNEAQ (reference sequence). Sequencing relied on immunoSEQ assay v3.0, run at survey level. Profiled with immunoSEQ multiplex PCR; TCRdb holds only in-frame clones, not every one. Of around 25,000 clones in the sample, 70% to 90% are singletons; the top ten hold under 5.5%. The rearrangement links TRBV7-9 to TRBJ1-5, with TRBD1 as a possible D gene (5 bases). This clonotype was obtained from a man aged 25 to 45 with HIV. Sequencing was performed on unsorted PBMCs, taken roughly 4.5 years after starting antiretroviral therapy. The CDR3 is CASSLGGDQPQHF. The CDR3 DNA follows: TGTGCCAGCAGCTTAGGGGGGGATCAGCCCCAGCATTTT.